These 8 T cell receptor beta chains were sequenced from one sample in a study of blood T cell repertoires in COVID-19. Data came from immunoSEQ multiplex PCR; TCRdb stores just in-frame clones and leaves some out. The table includes 240,000 or so clones, 82% detected once. Specimen: peripheral blood. All receptors derive from a woman in her fifties or sixties with active or convalescent COVID-19.

The chain has TRBV9 and TRBJ1-1; maybe TRBD1 (6 bases). V lost 4 bases, J lost 10 bases, and 17 bases lay in between. The CDR3 totals 13 residues. Germline V gene sequence: CDR1 SGDLS, CDR2 YYNGEE. The CDR3 region has the DNA TGTGCCAGCAGCCCCGGTCCAGAAGGGGGAGCTTTCTTT. It encodes CASSPGPEGGAFF.

The chain has TRBV6-7 and TRBJ1-2, with TRBD1 matching over 7 bases. TRBV6-7 is an ORF, with its function uncertain. This CDR3 has 14 amino acids. The V gene end was trimmed by 4 bases and the J gene end by 7 bases; junction bases not matched to a gene: 9. The CDR3 DNA is TGTGCCAGCAGTTCCTACACAGGGGAACCTGGCTACACCTTC. This translates into CASSSYTGEPGYTF.

This chain joins TRBV12-3 or TRBV12-4 and TRBJ1-2, with 7 nucleotides matching TRBD1. V was pared by 6 bases and J by 14 bases, with 15 bases of the junction left unmatched. CDR3 length equals 13 residues. For the CDR3, the DNA is TGTGCCAGCAGCCCTACTAGTGGGACAGCTAGAACCTTC. Translating gives CASSPTSGTARTF.

The V and J genes are TRBV7-3 and TRBJ2-1; 9 bases match TRBD1. The V gene end was trimmed by 1 base and the J gene end by 6 bases; junction bases not matched to a gene: 7. CDR1 SGHTA and CDR2 FQGTGA come from the germline V gene. This CDR3 has 16 amino acids. DNA for the CDR3: TGTGCCAGCAGCTTAAGGTTCGGGACAGGGACCAATGAGCAGTTCTTC. This gives the protein CASSLRFGTGTNEQFF. Looking up the rest from reference TRBV7-3 and TRBJ2-1 gives the full variable domain: GAGVSQTPSNKVTEKGKYVELRCDPISGHTALYWYRQSLGQGPEFLIYFQGTGAADDSGLPNDRFFAVRPEGSVSTLKIQRTERGDSAVYLCASSLRFGTGTNEQFFGPGTRLTVL.

This clone was counted between two and nine times. V is TRBV6-6 and J is TRBJ1-1; the D is unclear. Germline CDR1 MNHNY, CDR2 SVGAGI (reference sequence). This CDR3 is built from 10 residues. The V gene lost 8 bases and the J gene lost 5 bases, with 6 bases spanning the gap. DNA for the CDR3: TGTGCCAGCTCGGGGACTGAAGCTTTCTTT. Translating gives CASSGTEAFF.

This clone was recorded a few times. The chain couples TRBV7-2 to TRBJ1-2; TRBD1 might be the D (5 bases). Germline CDR1 SGHTA, CDR2 FQGNSA. This CDR3 is 14 amino acids long. The ends were cut back, 2 bases at V and 3 bases at J, with 10 bases in the middle. Here the CDR3 reads CASSLPQAYYGYTF. The CDR3 region has the DNA TGTGCCAGCAGCTTACCACAGGCCTACTATGGCTACACCTTC.

This chain links TRBV28 with TRBJ1-2, with D perhaps matching TRBD1 (6 bases). The CDR3 spans 13 residues. Trimming left V 5 bases short and J 5 bases short, with 12 bases between. Germline V gene sequence: CDR1 MDHEN, CDR2 SYDVKM. The CDR3, as DNA: TGTGCCAGCAGTGGGGGAGGGGGGTATGGCTACACCTTC. Translated: CASSGGGGYGYTF.

The count of this clone is one. The V gene is TRBV4-3, the J gene TRBJ2-3; 15 nucleotides agree with TRBD2. The junction had 7 bases not matched to a gene; V was cut back by 4 bases and J by 2 bases. Per germline, CDR1 LGHNA and CDR2 YSLEER. CDR3 length: 18 residues. CDR3 sequence (DNA): TGCGCCAGCAGCCCGGGACTAGCGGGGGGCCGGCCCACAGATACGCAGTATTTT. Amino acid sequence: CASSPGLAGGRPTDTQYF.